This TCR beta chain is from a study of blood T cell repertoires in COVID-19. Study background: From the United States, Italy and Spain came samples of acute and convalescent COVID-19. Sample material is recorded as cDNA or gDNA derived from T cells, B-cell-depleted T cells, or PBMCs.

There are 15 residues in the CDR3. Germline V CDR1 and CDR2: MDHEN, SYDVKM. Trimming cost V 6 bases and J 1 base; bases outside gene matches: 7. Authors' methods: For nucleated cells, counts were estimated from reference gene primer amplification. Only in-frame clones appear in the TCRdb table, and some are missing; sequencing was by immunoSEQ multiplex PCR. The V and J calls and clone size come from that table; D and trimming were worked out from the DNA. Of approximately 270,000 clones listed, roughly 87% were seen once; the top ten hold around 3%. Input material: peripheral blood. The TCR comes from a man aged 18 to 30 with active or convalescent COVID-19. The chain joins TRBV28 to TRBJ1-1; 8 nucleotides agree with TRBD1. CDR3 sequence: CASRKTGARNTEAFF. The CDR3 nucleotides are TGTGCCAGCAGAAAGACAGGGGCCAGGAACACTGAAGCTTTCTTT.